This T cell receptor (beta chain) comes out of a study of shared clonotypes between healthy human individuals. General study results and limits: Across subsets, estimated richness was generally greater for naive than for memory populations. A handful of donors showed sharing of around 5% of naive CD4 clonotypes. Despite large depth, sorted-subset datasets appeared incompletely sequenced. In this cohort, only blood was sampled, and tissue repertoires likely differ.

Remarks on this clone: Its antigen is still unknown.

Naive CD8 isolation took CD45RO-negative cells positively selected for CCR7 and excluded terminally differentiated effector memory CD45RA+ cells. Assay: immunoSEQ multiplex PCR; the TCRdb copy retains only in-frame clones and omits some. The data contain around 1.9 million clones, 85% to 95% of them singletons. CDR3 size: 15 residues. Trimming shortened V by 1 base and J by 3 bases, and 13 bases separated the two germline ends. Germline CDR1 and CDR2: SGHKS and YYEKEE (reference sequence). Material for sequencing was naive CD8+ T cells from PBMCs. The source is a man between 18 and 35 years old in good health. Some clones in this sample may be carry-over from other donors' samples. V usage is TRBV5-5 and J usage is TRBJ1-1; D is uncertain. CDR3: CASSLWSSLDTEAFF. As DNA, the CDR3 is TGTGCCAGCAGCTTGTGGTCCAGTTTGGACACTGAAGCTTTCTTT.